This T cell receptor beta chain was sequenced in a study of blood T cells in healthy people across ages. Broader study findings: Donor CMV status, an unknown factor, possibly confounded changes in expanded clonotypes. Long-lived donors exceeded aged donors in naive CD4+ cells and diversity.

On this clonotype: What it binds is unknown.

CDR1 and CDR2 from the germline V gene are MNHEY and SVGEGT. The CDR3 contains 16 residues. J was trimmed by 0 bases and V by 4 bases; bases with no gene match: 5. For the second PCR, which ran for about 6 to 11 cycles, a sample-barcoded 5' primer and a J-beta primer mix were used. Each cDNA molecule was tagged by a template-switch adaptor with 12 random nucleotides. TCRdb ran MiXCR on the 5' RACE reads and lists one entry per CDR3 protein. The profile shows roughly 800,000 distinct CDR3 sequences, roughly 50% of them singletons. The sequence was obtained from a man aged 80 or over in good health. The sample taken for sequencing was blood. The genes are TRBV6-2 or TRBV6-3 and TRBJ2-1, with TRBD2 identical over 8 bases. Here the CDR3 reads CASSFPLAGSYNEQFF. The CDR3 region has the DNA TGTGCCAGCAGTTTCCCCCTAGCGGGCTCCTACAATGAGCAGTTCTTC.